This T cell receptor (beta chain) appears in the sequencing data of a study of cytomegalovirus exposure and HLA in healthy donors. Study as a whole: Earlier, roughly 120 million unique TCR beta sequences were recovered from around 180 million T cells by an analysis.

General study points: An analysis that was carried out later associated 16,000 or so TCR beta sequences with HLA alleles at 0.05 false discovery rate. In a later analysis, common viral pathogens appeared linked to several of the most significant clusters. Sequencing probably produced one cluster of sequence variants that were highly shared.

This CDR3 is 16 amino acids long. Germline CDR1 is SGHNT and CDR2 is YYREEE (reference sequence). J lost 5 bases, V lost 4 bases, and 5 bases had no gene match. PCR used 60 Vbeta primers and 13 Jbeta primers. Assay: immunoSEQ multiplex PCR; the TCRdb copy retains only in-frame clones and omits some. This sample lists approximately 140,000 clones; its ten largest clones have 1.5% to 1.9%. Of note for this clone: Its antigen is still unknown.

The TCR was taken from a woman in her forties in good health and CMV-seronegative. Sequences were obtained from PBMCs. This chain connects TRBV5-4 to TRBJ1-6; 11 bases align to TRBD1. The DNA of the CDR3 is TGTGCCAGCAGCCACAAGGGACAGGGGGATAATTCACCCCTCCACTTT. Amino acid sequence: CASSHKGQGDNSPLHF.